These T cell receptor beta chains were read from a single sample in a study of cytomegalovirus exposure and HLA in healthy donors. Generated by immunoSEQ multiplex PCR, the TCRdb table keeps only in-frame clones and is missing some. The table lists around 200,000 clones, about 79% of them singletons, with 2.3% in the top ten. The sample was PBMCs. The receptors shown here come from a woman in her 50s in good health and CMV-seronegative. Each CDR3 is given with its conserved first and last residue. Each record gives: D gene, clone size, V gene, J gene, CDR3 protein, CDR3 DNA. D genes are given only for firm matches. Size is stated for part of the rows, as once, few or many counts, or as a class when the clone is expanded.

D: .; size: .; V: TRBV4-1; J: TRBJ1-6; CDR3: CASSRQQGDVSYNSPLHF; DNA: TGCGCCAGCAGCCGGCAACAGGGCGACGTCTCCTATAATTCACCCCTCCACTTT
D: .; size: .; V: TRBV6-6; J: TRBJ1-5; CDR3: CASSLLASSNQPQHF; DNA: TGTGCCAGCAGTTTATTGGCCTCCAGCAATCAGCCCCAGCATTTT
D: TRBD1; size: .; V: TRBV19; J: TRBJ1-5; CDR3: CASSTRQGNQPQHF; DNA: TGTGCCAGTAGTACCCGACAGGGGAATCAGCCCCAGCATTTT
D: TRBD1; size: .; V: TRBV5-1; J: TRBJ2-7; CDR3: CASSSGTVSGEQYF; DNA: TGCGCCAGCAGCTCCGGGACAGTGAGTGGCGAGCAGTACTTC
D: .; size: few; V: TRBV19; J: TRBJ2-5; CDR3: CASSIRRRGETQYF; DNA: TGTGCCAGTAGTATTCGGAGGAGGGGCGAGACCCAGTACTTC
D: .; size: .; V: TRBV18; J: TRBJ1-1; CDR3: CASSPPTRMNTEAFF; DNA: TGTGCCAGCTCACCACCGACGCGGATGAACACTGAAGCTTTCTTT
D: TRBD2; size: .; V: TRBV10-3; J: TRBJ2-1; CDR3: CAISEGLAESSYNEQFF; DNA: TGTGCCATCAGTGAGGGACTAGCGGAGAGCTCCTACAATGAGCAGTTCTTC
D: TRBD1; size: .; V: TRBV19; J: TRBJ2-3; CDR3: CASTRTGGVFTDTQYF; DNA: TGTGCCAGTACCCGGACAGGGGGCGTTTTCACAGATACGCAGTATTTT
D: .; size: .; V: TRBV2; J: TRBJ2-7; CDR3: CVSRGVVNEQYF; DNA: TGTGTCAGCAGGGGAGTAGTAAACGAGCAGTACTTC
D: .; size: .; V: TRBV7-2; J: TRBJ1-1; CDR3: CASSLEHRNTEAFF; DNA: TGTGCCAGCAGCTTAGAGCACCGGAACACTGAAGCTTTCTTT
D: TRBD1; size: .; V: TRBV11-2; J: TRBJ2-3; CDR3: CASSPGTGFTDTQYF; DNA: TGTGCCAGCAGCCCTGGGACAGGGTTCACAGATACGCAGTATTTT
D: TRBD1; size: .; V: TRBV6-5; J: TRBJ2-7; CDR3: CASSKPGQGLYEQYF; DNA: TGTGCCAGCAGCAAACCGGGACAGGGACTGTACGAGCAGTACTTC
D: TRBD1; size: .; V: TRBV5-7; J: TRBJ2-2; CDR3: CASSLLLRQGARGELFF; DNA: TGTGCCAGCAGCTTGCTTCTGAGACAGGGGGCACGAGGGGAGCTGTTTTTT
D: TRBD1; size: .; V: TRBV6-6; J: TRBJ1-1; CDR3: CAIVGQGKTEAFF; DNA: TGTGCCATCGTGGGACAGGGGAAAACTGAAGCTTTCTTT
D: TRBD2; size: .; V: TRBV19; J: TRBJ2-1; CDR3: CASRVGQAGGRSSKTGDEQFF; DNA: TGTGCCAGTAGGGTGGGCCAAGCGGGGGGGCGTTCCTCCAAGACAGGCGATGAGCAGTTCTTC
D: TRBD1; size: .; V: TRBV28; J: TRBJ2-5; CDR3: CASSLDRLDQFQETQYF; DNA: TGTGCCAGCAGTCTGGACAGGCTTGATCAATTCCAAGAGACCCAGTACTTC
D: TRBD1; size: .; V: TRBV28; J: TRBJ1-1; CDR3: CASSYRQGGTEAFF; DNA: TGTGCCAGCAGTTACAGACAGGGCGGTACTGAAGCTTTCTTT
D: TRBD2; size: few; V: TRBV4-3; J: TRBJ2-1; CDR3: CASSRGLAGVWNEQFF; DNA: TGCGCCAGCAGCCGAGGACTAGCGGGGGTTTGGAATGAGCAGTTCTTC
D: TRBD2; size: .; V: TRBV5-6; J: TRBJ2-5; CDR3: CASSTPGTSEQETQYF; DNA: TGTGCCAGCAGCACACCCGGGACTAGCGAGCAAGAGACCCAGTACTTC
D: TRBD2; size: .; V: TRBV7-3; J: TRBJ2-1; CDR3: CASGHGLDRGEQFF; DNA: TGTGCCAGCGGCCACGGACTAGATCGAGGTGAGCAGTTCTTC
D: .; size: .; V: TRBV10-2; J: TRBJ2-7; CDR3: CASSHRALYEQYF; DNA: TGCGCCAGCAGTCACAGGGCTCTTTACGAGCAGTACTTC
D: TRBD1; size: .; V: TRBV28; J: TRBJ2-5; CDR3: CASSSLGQGWETQYF; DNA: TGTGCCAGCAGTTCCCTAGGACAGGGTTGGGAGACCCAGTACTTC
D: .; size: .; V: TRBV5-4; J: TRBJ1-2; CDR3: CASSWGGERGYTF; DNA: TGTGCCAGCAGCTGGGGGGGGGAGAGGGGCTACACCTTC
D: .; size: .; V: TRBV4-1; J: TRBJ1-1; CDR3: CASSRAGQGTEAFF; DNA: TGCGCCAGCAGCCGGGCGGGGCAGGGCACTGAAGCTTTCTTT
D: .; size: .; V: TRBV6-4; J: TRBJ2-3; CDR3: CASSRGPSSTDTQYF; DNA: TGTGCCAGCAGCCGAGGGCCTTCTAGCACAGATACGCAGTATTTT
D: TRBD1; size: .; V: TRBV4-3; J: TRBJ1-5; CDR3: CASSQDTGTAAQPQHF; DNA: TGCGCCAGCAGCCAAGATACGGGGACAGCAGCACAGCCCCAGCATTTT
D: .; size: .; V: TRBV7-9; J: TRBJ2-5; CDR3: CASSFPAGETQYF; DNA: TGTGCCAGCAGCTTCCCCGCGGGGGAGACCCAGTACTTC
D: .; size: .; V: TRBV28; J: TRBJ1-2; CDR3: CASSLRGGIAYGYTF; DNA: TGTGCCAGCAGTTTGAGGGGGGGCATCGCCTATGGCTACACCTTC
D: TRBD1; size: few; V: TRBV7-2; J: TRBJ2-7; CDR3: CASSRKGQGEYEQYF; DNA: TGTGCCAGCAGCCGCAAGGGACAGGGGGAGTACGAGCAGTACTTC
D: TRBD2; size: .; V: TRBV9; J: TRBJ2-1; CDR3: CASSSRGGRDYNEQFF; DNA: TGTGCCAGCAGCTCCCGAGGCGGGAGGGATTACAATGAGCAGTTCTTC
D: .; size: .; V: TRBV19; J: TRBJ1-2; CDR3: CASSNDRSYGYTF; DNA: TGTGCCAGTAGTAATGACAGGTCCTATGGCTACACCTTC
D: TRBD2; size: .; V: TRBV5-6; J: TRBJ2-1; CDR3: CASSRRGLAGAHEMNEQFF; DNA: TGTGCCAGCAGCAGGCGGGGACTAGCGGGGGCTCACGAGATGAATGAGCAGTTCTTC
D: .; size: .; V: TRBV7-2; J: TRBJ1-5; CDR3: CASSPGVANQPQHF; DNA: TGTGCCAGCAGCCCAGGGGTCGCAAATCAGCCCCAGCATTTT
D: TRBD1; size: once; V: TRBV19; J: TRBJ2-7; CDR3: CASSRTGSLYEQYF; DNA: TGTGCCAGTAGCCGGACAGGGTCACTCTACGAGCAGTACTTC
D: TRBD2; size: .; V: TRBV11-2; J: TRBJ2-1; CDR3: CASSPGVAGGSYNEQFF; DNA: TGTGCCAGCAGCCCAGGGGTAGCGGGGGGCTCCTACAATGAGCAGTTCTTC
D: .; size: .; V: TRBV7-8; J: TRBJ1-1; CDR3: CASSPTRRTEAFF; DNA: TGTGCCAGCAGCCCGACCCGCAGGACTGAAGCTTTCTTT
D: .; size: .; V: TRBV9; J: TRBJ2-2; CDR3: CASSPGTTGAGELFF; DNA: TGTGCCAGCAGCCCCGGGACAACTGGGGCCGGGGAGCTGTTTTTT
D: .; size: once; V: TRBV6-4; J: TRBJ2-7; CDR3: CASSPRDEQYF; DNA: TGTGCCAGCAGCCCACGGGACGAGCAGTACTTC
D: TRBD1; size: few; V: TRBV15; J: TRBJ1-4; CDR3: CATSVKWGQVDREKLFF; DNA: TGTGCCACCAGCGTGAAGTGGGGACAGGTGGATCGAGAAAAACTGTTTTTT
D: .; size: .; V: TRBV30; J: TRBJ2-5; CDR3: CAWNGGFAETQYF; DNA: TGTGCCTGGAATGGGGGGTTCGCCGAGACCCAGTACTTC
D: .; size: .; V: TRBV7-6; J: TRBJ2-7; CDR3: CASSPKSQASYEQYF; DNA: TGTGCCAGCAGCCCCAAGTCACAGGCATCCTACGAGCAGTACTTC
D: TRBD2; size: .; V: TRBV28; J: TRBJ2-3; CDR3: CASSIIAGGADTQYF; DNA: TGTGCCAGCAGTATTATCGCCGGGGGGGCCGATACGCAGTATTTT
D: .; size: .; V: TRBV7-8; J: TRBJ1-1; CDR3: CASSLRLLGDTEAFF; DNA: TGTGCCAGCAGCCTCCGGCTCCTGGGCGACACTGAAGCTTTCTTT
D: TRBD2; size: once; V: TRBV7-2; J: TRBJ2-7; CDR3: CASSSSPASGTYEQYF; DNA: TGTGCCAGCAGCTCCTCCCCGGCTAGCGGAACCTACGAGCAGTACTTC
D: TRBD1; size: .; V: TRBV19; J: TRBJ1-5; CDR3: CASSSGTGTNQPQHF; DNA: TGTGCCAGTAGTAGCGGGACAGGTACTAATCAGCCCCAGCATTTT
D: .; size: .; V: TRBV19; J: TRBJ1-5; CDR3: CATRSQASQPQHF; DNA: TGTGCCACACGGTCACAGGCCAGTCAGCCCCAGCATTTT
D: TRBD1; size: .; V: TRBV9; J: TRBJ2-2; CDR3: CASSVGQGAGELFF; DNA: TGTGCCAGCAGCGTAGGGCAGGGGGCCGGGGAGCTGTTTTTT